Listed below are T cell receptor beta chains from one sample, sequenced in a study of T-cell reconstitution after alpha-beta-depleted transplantation in children. TCRdb fed the PCR reads into MiXCR, producing one record per CDR3 protein. The sample has hundreds of thousands of distinct CDR3 sequences; approximately 14% are singletons. The material sequenced was PBMCs, taken before TCRalphabeta/CD19-depleted stem cell transplant. Receptors were obtained from a girl aged 2 to 9 with congenital amegakaryocytic thrombocytopenia, due to receive a stem cell transplant. The CDR3 runs from the conserved cysteine through the conserved F or W. Each record gives: J gene, D gene, V gene, clone size, CDR3 protein, CDR3 DNA. A D gene is named only where the DNA matches it firmly. The size entry is marked missing in some rows and otherwise reads once, few, many or a size class.

TRBJ2-5 | . | TRBV12-3/TRBV12-4 | many | CASSQRETQYF | TGTGCCAGCAGCCAGAGGGAGACCCAGTACTTC
TRBJ2-2 | . | TRBV6-1 | many | CASGERVTAGELFF | TGTGCCAGCGGGGAGCGGGTTACGGCCGGGGAGCTGTTTTTT
TRBJ2-5 | . | TRBV14 | few | CASSFGTGWKTQYF | TGTGCCAGCAGCTTCGGAACAGGATGGAAGACCCAGTACTTC
TRBJ1-2 | . | TRBV12-3/TRBV12-4 | few | CASSLSGFDGYTF | TGTGCCAGCAGTTTATCAGGGTTCGACGGCTACACCTTC
TRBJ2-7 | . | TRBV5-1 | many | CASSPLGGSYEQYF | TGCGCCAGCAGCCCCCTGGGAGGCTCCTACGAGCAGTACTTC
TRBJ2-4 | TRBD1 | TRBV7-2 | few | CASSLGSRGNNIQYF | TGTGCCAGCAGCTTAGGGAGCAGGGGGAATAACATTCAGTACTTC
TRBJ2-7 | . | TRBV11-2 | many | CASSMQNGTPEQYF | TGTGCCAGCAGCATGCAAAACGGGACACCCGAGCAGTACTTC
TRBJ2-1 | TRBD2 | TRBV11-1 | . | CASSRGRAVSNEQFF | TGTGCCAGCAGCCGCGGGAGGGCCGTGTCCAATGAGCAGTTCTTC
TRBJ2-2 | . | TRBV7-6 | . | CASSPGTPGELFF | TGTGCCAGCAGCCCTGGGACTCCCGGGGAGCTGTTTTTT
TRBJ2-1 | . | TRBV7-9 | . | CASSLAHRLSYNEQFF | TGTGCCAGCAGCTTAGCGCACAGGCTATCCTACAATGAGCAGTTCTTC
TRBJ1-2 | . | TRBV5-1 | many | CASSIQGTLGGYTF | TGCGCCAGCAGCATCCAGGGGACCCTCGGCGGCTACACCTTC
TRBJ1-2 | . | TRBV12-3/TRBV12-4 | many | CASSGFRNYGYTF | TGTGCCAGCAGTGGGTTTCGGAACTATGGCTACACCTTC
TRBJ2-1 | . | TRBV27 | . | CASRTLDDNEQFF | TGTGCCAGCAGGACTCTAGACGACAATGAGCAGTTCTTC
TRBJ2-3 | . | TRBV27 | many | CASGPRGDGDTQYF | TGTGCCAGCGGGCCAAGAGGGGATGGGGATACGCAGTATTTT
TRBJ2-4 | TRBD2 | TRBV10-3 | many | CAISGTSGMAGIQYF | TGTGCCATCAGTGGGACTAGCGGGATGGCTGGCATTCAGTACTTC
TRBJ2-7 | . | TRBV5-1 | many | CASSLGLGALYEQYF | TGCGCCAGCAGCCTCGGTTTGGGGGCCCTCTACGAGCAGTACTTC
TRBJ2-1 | . | TRBV5-1 | few | CASRVRPNEQFF | TGCGCCAGCAGGGTGAGGCCCAATGAGCAGTTCTTC
TRBJ1-1 | . | TRBV28 | few | CASLTGGKLPSITEAFF | TGTGCCAGCTTAACAGGAGGCAAGCTACCCTCTATCACTGAAGCTTTCTTT
TRBJ2-1 | . | TRBV12-3/TRBV12-4 | many | CASSQLSELVYNEQFF | TGTGCCAGCAGCCAGTTATCTGAATTAGTTTACAATGAGCAGTTCTTC
TRBJ1-5 | . | TRBV28 | many | CAITLAGPIRQPQHF | TGTGCCATTACCCTCGCGGGCCCGATCCGACAGCCCCAGCATTTT
TRBJ1-1 | TRBD1 | TRBV6-1 | . | CASSRDGTGNTEAFF | TGTGCCAGCAGTCGCGACGGGACAGGGAACACTGAAGCTTTCTTT
TRBJ2-3 | TRBD2 | TRBV5-1 | many | CASSFHPTSGSGADTQYF | TGCGCCAGCAGCTTCCATCCGACTAGCGGGAGCGGCGCAGATACGCAGTATTTT